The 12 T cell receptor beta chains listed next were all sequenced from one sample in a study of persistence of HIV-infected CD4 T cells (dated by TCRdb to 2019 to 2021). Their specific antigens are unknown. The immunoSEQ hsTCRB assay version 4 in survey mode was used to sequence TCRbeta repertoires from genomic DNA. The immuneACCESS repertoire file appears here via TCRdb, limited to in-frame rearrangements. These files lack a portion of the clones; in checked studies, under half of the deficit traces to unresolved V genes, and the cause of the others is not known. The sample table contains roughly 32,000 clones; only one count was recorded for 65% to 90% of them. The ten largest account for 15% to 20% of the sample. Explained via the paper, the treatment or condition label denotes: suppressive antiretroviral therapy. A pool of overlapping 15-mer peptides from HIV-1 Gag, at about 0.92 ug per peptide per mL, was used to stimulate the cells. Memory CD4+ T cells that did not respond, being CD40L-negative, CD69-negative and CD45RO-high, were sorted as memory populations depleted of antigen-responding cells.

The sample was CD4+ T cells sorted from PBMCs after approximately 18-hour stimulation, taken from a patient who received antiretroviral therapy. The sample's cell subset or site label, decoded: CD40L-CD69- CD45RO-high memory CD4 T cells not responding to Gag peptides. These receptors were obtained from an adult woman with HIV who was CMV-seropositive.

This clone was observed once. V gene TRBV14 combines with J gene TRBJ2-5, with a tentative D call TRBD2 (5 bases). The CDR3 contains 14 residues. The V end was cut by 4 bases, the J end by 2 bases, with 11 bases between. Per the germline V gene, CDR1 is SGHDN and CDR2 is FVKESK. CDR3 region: CASSPLARQETQYF. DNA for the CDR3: TGTGCCAGCAGCCCCTTAGCGAGACAAGAGACCCAGTACTTC.

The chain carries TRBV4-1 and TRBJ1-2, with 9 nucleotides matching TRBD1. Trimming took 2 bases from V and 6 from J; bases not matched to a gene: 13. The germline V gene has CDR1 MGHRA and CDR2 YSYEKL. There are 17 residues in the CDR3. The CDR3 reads CASSQSHLDRGGDGYTF. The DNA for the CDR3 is TGCGCCAGCAGCCAATCACATTTGGACAGGGGAGGCGATGGCTACACCTTC.

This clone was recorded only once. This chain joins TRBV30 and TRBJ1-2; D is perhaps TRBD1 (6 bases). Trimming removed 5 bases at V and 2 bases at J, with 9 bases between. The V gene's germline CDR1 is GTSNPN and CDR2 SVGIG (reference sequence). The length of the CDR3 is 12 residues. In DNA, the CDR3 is TGTGCCTGGGCGGACAGAAACTATGGCTACACCTTC. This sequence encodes CAWADRNYGYTF.

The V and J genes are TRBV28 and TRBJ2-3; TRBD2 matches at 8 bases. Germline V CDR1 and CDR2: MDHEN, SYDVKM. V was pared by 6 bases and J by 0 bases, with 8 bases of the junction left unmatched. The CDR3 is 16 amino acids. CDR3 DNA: TGTGCCAGCAGGGGTAGCGGGGCCCCTAGCACAGATACGCAGTATTTT. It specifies CASRGSGAPSTDTQYF.

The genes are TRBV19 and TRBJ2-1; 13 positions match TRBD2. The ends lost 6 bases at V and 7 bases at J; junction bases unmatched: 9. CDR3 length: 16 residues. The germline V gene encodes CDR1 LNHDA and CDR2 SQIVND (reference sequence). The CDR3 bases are TGTGCCAGTAGAGAATTCGGACTAGCGGGAGTGAATGAGCAGTTCTTC. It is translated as CASREFGLAGVNEQFF.

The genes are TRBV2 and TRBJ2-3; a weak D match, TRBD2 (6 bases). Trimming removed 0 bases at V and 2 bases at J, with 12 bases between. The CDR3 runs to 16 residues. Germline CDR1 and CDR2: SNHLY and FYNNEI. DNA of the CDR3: TGTGCCAGCAGTGAAGCCTTGGGGGGATACACAGATACGCAGTATTTT. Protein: CASSEALGGYTDTQYF.

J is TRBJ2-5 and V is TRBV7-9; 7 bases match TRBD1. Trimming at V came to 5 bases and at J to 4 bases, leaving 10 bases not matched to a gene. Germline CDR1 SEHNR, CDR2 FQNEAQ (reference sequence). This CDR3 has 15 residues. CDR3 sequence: CASSPRQGRVETQYF. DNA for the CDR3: TGTGCCAGCAGCCCGCGACAGGGAAGGGTAGAGACCCAGTACTTC.

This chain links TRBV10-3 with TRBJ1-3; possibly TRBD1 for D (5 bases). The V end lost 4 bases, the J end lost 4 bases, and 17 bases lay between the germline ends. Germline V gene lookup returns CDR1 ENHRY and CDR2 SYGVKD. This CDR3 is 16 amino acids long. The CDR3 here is CAISGDGGVGGNTIYF. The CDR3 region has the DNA TGTGCCATCAGTGGGGACGGAGGGGTCGGCGGAAACACCATATATTTT.

CDR3 coding DNA: TGTGCCACCCAATACCTAGGGAACACTGAAGCTTTCTTT. Translating it yields CATQYLGNTEAFF. The chain couples TRBV2 to TRBJ1-1, with D uncertain. The CDR3 has 13 amino acids. Trimming removed 10 bases from V and 1 base from J, with 13 bases in between. Per germline, CDR1 SNHLY and CDR2 FYNNEI.

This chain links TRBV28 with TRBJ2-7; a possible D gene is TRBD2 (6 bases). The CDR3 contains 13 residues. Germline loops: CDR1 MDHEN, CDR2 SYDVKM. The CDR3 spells CATKVAVYYEQYF. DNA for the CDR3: TGTGCTACTAAGGTAGCGGTATACTACGAGCAGTACTTC.

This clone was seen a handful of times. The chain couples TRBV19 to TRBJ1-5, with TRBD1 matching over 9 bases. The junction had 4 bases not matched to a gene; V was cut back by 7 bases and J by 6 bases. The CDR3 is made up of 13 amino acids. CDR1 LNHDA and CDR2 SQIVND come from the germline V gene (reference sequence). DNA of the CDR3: TGTGCCAGTACCGGGACAGGGATTCAGCCCCAGCATTTT. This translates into CASTGTGIQPQHF.

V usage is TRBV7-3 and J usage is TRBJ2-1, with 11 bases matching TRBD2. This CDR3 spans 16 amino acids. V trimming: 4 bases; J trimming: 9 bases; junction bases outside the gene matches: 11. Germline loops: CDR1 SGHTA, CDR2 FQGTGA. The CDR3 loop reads CASSSVAGGPLGEQFF. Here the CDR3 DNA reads TGTGCCAGCAGCTCCGTAGCGGGAGGGCCTTTGGGTGAGCAGTTCTTC.